The rows below give T cell receptor beta chains drawn from one sample of a study of cytomegalovirus exposure and HLA in healthy donors. TCRdb keeps only in-frame clones here, not all; method: immunoSEQ multiplex PCR. Seen here are tens of thousands of clones, roughly 80% observed once, and the top ten hold 2% to 2.5%. Sequencing used PBMCs. The receptors were gathered from a man aged 40-49 years in good health and CMV-seronegative. CDR3s leave out the opening cysteine and the closing phenylalanine or tryptophan. Each record gives: J gene, clone size, D gene, V gene, CDR3 protein. D genes are given only for firm matches. Size tells how often a clone was seen (once, few, many) or the class of an expanded clone, and some rows leave it out.

>TRBJ1-4|-|-|TRBV7-8
ASTPRTVGREGEKLF
>TRBJ1-1|-|-|TRBV4-1
ASRLRGGAEAF
>TRBJ2-2|-|-|TRBV7-7
ASSPTPQGIPDGELF
>TRBJ1-1|few|-|TRBV5-5
ASSLPATVEAF
>TRBJ1-2|-|TRBD1|TRBV7-2
ASSWGQGDYGYT
>TRBJ2-1|-|-|TRBV29-1
SVSGGLYNEQF
>TRBJ2-1|-|-|TRBV4-1
ASSQGSSGNNEQF
>TRBJ1-6|-|-|TRBV19
ASTQDSFNSPLH
>TRBJ1-5|-|TRBD1|TRBV5-8
ASPYPDRGNQPQH
>TRBJ2-7|-|TRBD1|TRBV9
ASSPRTGIYEQY
>TRBJ1-2|-|-|TRBV15
ATSRDPGLSGYT
>TRBJ2-7|-|TRBD1|TRBV29-1
SAGLGQGNHEQY
>TRBJ2-2|-|TRBD2|TRBV4-2
ASSQRTSGSSDTGELF
>TRBJ2-2|-|TRBD2|TRBV4-1
ASSQVLAGISVGELF
>TRBJ2-2|-|-|TRBV6-5
ASSYQGLSTGELF
>TRBJ2-1|medium-sized|-|TRBV4-2
ASSQEGAREQF
>TRBJ2-6|-|-|TRBV7-9
ASSFGRSGANVLT
>TRBJ2-7|once|-|TRBV29-1
SVDLAESPAPYEQY
>TRBJ1-1|few|TRBD1|TRBV5-1
ASSTRTGATEAF
>TRBJ2-2|-|-|TRBV7-9
ASSLGPGNTGELF
>TRBJ2-7|-|-|TRBV28
ASSTWSFAGPSYEQY
>TRBJ2-3|-|TRBD1|TRBV10-3
ATSKGDRDTDTQY
>TRBJ2-3|-|TRBD2|TRBV10-3
AIKPAGSTDTQY
>TRBJ1-5|-|-|TRBV19
ASSATGNQPQH
>TRBJ2-2|-|TRBD1|TRBV9
ASSVRQGPGELF
>TRBJ2-1|-|TRBD2|TRBV29-1
SLRGDGSYNEQF
>TRBJ2-5|-|-|TRBV6-6
ASSYLTSSETQY
>TRBJ2-7|-|TRBD2|TRBV7-8
ASSLGGRGLLSYEQY
>TRBJ2-7|-|TRBD2|TRBV6-5
ASSYSGGRREQY
>TRBJ1-2|once|-|TRBV2
ASSATVKDYGYT
>TRBJ1-5|few|TRBD1|TRBV27
ASSMDRGHNQPQH
>TRBJ1-5|-|-|TRBV27
ASSLRYNQPQH
>TRBJ2-5|-|-|TRBV11-1
ASSSTGAGGTIQETQY
>TRBJ2-2|-|TRBD2|TRBV6-4
ASSALAGNTGELF
>TRBJ1-4|-|-|TRBV5-1
ASSLEAGPDGGEKLF
>TRBJ1-1|-|-|TRBV29-1
SGRRDTEAF
>TRBJ2-4|-|-|TRBV30
AWATGFGEAKNIQY
>TRBJ2-7|-|-|TRBV28
ASSLGLGVGEQY
>TRBJ1-1|once|TRBD1|TRBV7-2
ASSTRQGVAEAF
>TRBJ1-4|-|-|TRBV28
ASSFDTGSTNEKLF
>TRBJ1-5|once|-|TRBV28
ASSEWGGQHQPQH
>TRBJ1-1|-|-|TRBV2
ASSPQGNTEAF
>TRBJ2-3|-|-|TRBV30
AWAGTQMPQY
>TRBJ1-5|-|-|TRBV2
ASSEALLSGQPQH
>TRBJ1-3|-|-|TRBV7-9
AGVPRRSGNTIY
>TRBJ1-1|once|-|TRBV19
ASSLAVSEAF
>TRBJ1-5|-|TRBD1|TRBV7-7
ASSLDRGQPQH
>TRBJ1-3|-|-|TRBV14
ASSLLGAIASSGNTIY
>TRBJ2-2|few|TRBD2|TRBV2
ASSLAGGPSGELF
>TRBJ1-2|-|-|TRBV27
ASSSSWVGGAGYT
>TRBJ1-5|-|-|TRBV6-5
ASSATGSSNQPQH
>TRBJ1-1|-|-|TRBV19
ATTLRGSPEAF
>TRBJ1-5|-|-|TRBV7-8
ASSLARGQALRQPQH
>TRBJ2-2|-|-|TRBV29-1
SAIRTAPNTGELF
>TRBJ1-4|few|TRBD1|TRBV4-1
ASSQVDRVEKLF
>TRBJ1-1|-|-|TRBV30
AWSVGGTNTEAF
>TRBJ2-2|-|-|TRBV13
ASSSQDGAGELF
>TRBJ1-2|few|TRBD1|TRBV5-4
ASRGGQIGTYGYT
>TRBJ2-7|-|TRBD1|TRBV29-1
SGAGTGGLYEQY
>TRBJ2-6|-|-|TRBV5-4
ASSRGGAGGANVLT